The sequence of this T cell receptor beta chain was determined in a study of blood T cell repertoires in COVID-19. Study overall: Whether acute or convalescent, the COVID-19 samples came from the United States, Italy and Spain. T cells, B-cell-depleted T cells, or PBMCs supplied cDNA or gDNA.

Sequencing was performed with immunoSEQ multiplex PCR; in TCRdb, only in-frame clones are kept and a portion is missing. The repertoire holds 35,000 to 45,000 clones, roughly 80% seen once, with around 30% in the top ten. The J segment lost 5 bases and the V segment lost 0 bases, leaving 1 base of the junction unmatched. The CDR3 length is 14 residues. The V gene's germline CDR1 is SGHRS and CDR2 YFSETQ. The rearrangement links TRBV5-1 to TRBJ1-4; 7 bases are shared with TRBD1. Sequencing input: peripheral blood. The origin of this receptor is a woman aged 70-85 years with acute or convalescent COVID-19. CDR3 in amino acids: CASSLGQGNEKLFF. In nucleotides, the CDR3 is TGCGCCAGCAGCTTGGGACAGGGAAATGAAAAACTGTTTTTT.